Below, 13 T cell receptor beta chains from the same sample are listed, as sequenced in a study of glioma-infiltrating T cells (dated by TCRdb to the mid-2010s). For sequencing, an Illumina MiSeq was employed. TCR alpha and beta CDR3 regions were amplified with the iRepertoire nested amplicon-rescue multiplex PCR (arm-PCR) platform from RNA. The raw public data were reprocessed by TCRdb itself: fastp quality trimming at Q25, MiXCR clonotype calling, in-frame beta chains only. All rows with the same CDR3 protein become a single entry with the most common DNA and genes. In this sample the table shows about 200,000 distinct CDR3 sequences, roughly 32% of which occur a single time. The top ten clonotypes cover 20% of the sample. The sequencing input was glioma tissue, nonneoplastic brain tissue, or PBMCs (not recorded which). Receptor source: a human donor with low-grade glioma or glioblastoma, undergoing nonglioma brain surgery, or in good health (not recorded which).

This clonotype was recorded many times. The V gene is TRBV12-3 or TRBV12-4, the J gene TRBJ1-5, with D unresolved. The V gene lost 2 bases and the J gene lost 7 bases, with 9 bases spanning the gap. CDR3 length: 13 amino acids. The chain's CDR3 is CASSLQWKQPQHF. The CDR3 DNA reads TGTGCCAGCAGTTTACAATGGAAACAGCCCCAGCATTTT.

This clonotype was detected many times. CDR3 amino acids: CASIRDRGEYEQYF. The CDR3 region has the DNA TGTGCCAGCATCCGGGACAGGGGCGAGTACGAGCAGTACTTC. This chain connects TRBV6-1 to TRBJ2-7; TRBD1 matches at 10 bases. There are 14 residues in the CDR3. In germline, CDR1 is MNHNS, CDR2 SASEGT. The ends lost 7 bases at V and 4 bases at J; junction bases unmatched: 7.

There are many counts of this clonotype. The rearrangement joins TRBV7-9 to TRBJ1-5, with D unclear. V was pared by 2 bases and J by 5 bases, with 4 bases between. Germline loops: CDR1 SEHNR, CDR2 FQNEAQ (reference sequence). This CDR3 has 12 amino acids. CDR3: CASSLPDQPQHF. CDR3 in DNA: TGTGCCAGCAGCTTACCCGATCAGCCCCAGCATTTT.

The sample holds many counts of this clonotype. This chain uses TRBV11-3 with TRBJ2-1; 7 nucleotides align to TRBD2. Germline CDR1 reads SGHNT; CDR2 reads YENEEA. Losses at the gene ends were 4 bases for V and 10 bases for J; bases not matched to a gene: 7. CDR3 length: 13 amino acids. The CDR3 coding sequence is TGTGCCAGCAGCTCGAGGGAGGGCTACGAGCAGTTCTTC. This encodes CASSSREGYEQFF.

As concerns this clonotype: A single base separates this from a much larger clone, so it may be a read error. The J gene is TRBJ1-1, the V gene TRBV6-4; D gene unclear. CDR1 and CDR2 (germline): MRHNA, SNTAGT. The CDR3 extends over 13 amino acids. CDR3 in DNA: TGTGCCAGCAGGGAAACAGCAAACACTGAAACTTTCTTT. Translating gives CASRETANTETFF.

Ten or more counts support this clonotype. The V and J genes are TRBV7-2 and TRBJ2-7; D gene ambiguous. Between the trimmed V and J ends, which lost 5 bases and 7 bases, there was a span of 21 bases. The CDR3 loop spans 15 amino acids. From germline, CDR1 is SGHTA and CDR2 FQGNSA. The CDR3 bases are TGTGCCAGCAGCCCCTTCGGAACGGAGAGCTTTGAGCAGTACTTC. The encoded protein is CASSPFGTESFEQYF.

This clonotype was counted ten times or more. The chain links TRBV7-2 to TRBJ2-7, with D tentatively TRBD2 (5 bases). The length of the CDR3 is 12 residues. V was pared by 7 bases and J by 1 base, with 8 bases between. Germline CDR1 is SGHTA and CDR2 is FQGNSA. CDR3 nucleotide sequence: TGTGCCAGCACGGAGGATTCCTACGAGCAGTACTTC. It yields the protein CASTEDSYEQYF. The complete variable domain, with remaining parts taken from reference TRBV7-2 and TRBJ2-7, reads GAGVSQSPSNKVTEKGKDVELRCDPISGHTALYWYRQSLGQGLEFLIYFQGNSAPDKSGLPSDRFSAERTGGSVSTLTIQRTQQEDSAVYLCASTEDSYEQYFGPGTRLTVT.

This clonotype showed up many times. The genes are TRBV25-1 and TRBJ1-2; 8 nucleotides agree with TRBD1. There are 11 residues in the CDR3. The V and J ends lost 9 bases and 6 bases, in that order; junction bases with no gene match: 3. Germline V lookup: CDR1 MGHDK, CDR2 SYGVNS. CDR3 nucleotides: TGTGCCAGTACAGGGGGTGATGGCTACACCTTC. It translates to CASTGGDGYTF.

The chain carries TRBV20-1 and TRBJ2-1, with D unclear. The CDR3 totals 17 residues. Trimming shortened V by 0 bases and J by 1 base, and 16 bases separated the two germline ends. CDR1 and CDR2 from the germline V gene are DFQATT and SNEGSKA (reference sequence). CDR3 sequence reads: CSARDLWHSSSYNEQFF. The CDR3 DNA reads TGCAGTGCTAGAGATTTATGGCACTCGAGTTCCTACAATGAGCAGTTCTTC.

Comments on this clonotype: Germline is not matched at one junction end, which may reflect a read error. The chain is built from TRBV28 and TRBJ1-5, with a tentative D call TRBD1 (6 bases). Germline loops: CDR1 MDHEN, CDR2 SYDVKM. The CDR3 consists of 16 residues. CDR3 in DNA: TGTGCCAGCAGTTTGCCTAAACGAGGGGACAATCAGCCCCGGCATTTT. Amino acids: CASSLPKRGDNQPRHF.

This clonotype was recorded many times. The CDR3: CATMTNTGELFF. The CDR3 DNA reads TGTGCCACCATGACAAACACCGGGGAGCTGTTTTTT. The rearrangement joins TRBV24-1 to TRBJ2-2; D ambiguous. Germline-derived CDR1 and CDR2 are KGHDR and SFDVKD. With 8 bases removed from V and 2 bases from J, the gap between germline ends came to 5 bases. The length of the CDR3 is 12 residues.

The V gene is TRBV28, the J gene TRBJ1-2; weak D call: TRBD1 (5 bases). Trimming pared 10 bases from V and 2 bases from J, leaving 20 bases between. The germline V gene encodes CDR1 MDHEN and CDR2 SYDVKM. The CDR3 extends over 15 amino acids. In nucleotides, the CDR3 is TGTGCCATCTACTTTGCGGGGAGGGGAAACTATGGCTACACCTTC. Its translation is CAIYFAGRGNYGYTF.

This rearrangement joins TRBV3-1 to TRBJ2-3; TRBD2 matches at 14 bases. From germline, CDR1 is LGHDT and CDR2 YNNKEL (reference sequence). The CDR3 covers 16 residues. The V and J ends lost 4 bases and 5 bases, in that order; junction bases with no gene match: 5. CDR3 amino acids: CASSPTSGRAIDTQYF. CDR3 DNA: TGTGCCAGCAGCCCGACTAGCGGGAGGGCCATAGATACGCAGTATTTT.